A selection of T cell receptor beta chains follows, all from one sample in a study of blood T cell repertoires in COVID-19. TCRdb keeps only in-frame clones here, not all; method: immunoSEQ multiplex PCR. The sample lists roughly 150,000 clones, around 80% occurring once. The sequenced material came from PBMCs or T cells enriched from blood (not recorded which). The receptors were sampled from a man aged 50-60 years who had recovered from COVID-19. Both conserved end residues are part of each CDR3. The D gene is left open where the match is weak. A clone size is listed for some rows: how often the clone was seen (once, few, many), or a class if it is expanded.

D,size,V,J,DNA,CDR3
TRBD1,-,TRBV7-7,TRBJ2-5,TGTGCTAGCAGCTTGACAGGGGGTCAAGAGACCCAGTACTTC,CASSLTGGQETQYF
-,-,TRBV10-3,TRBJ1-2,TGTGCCAACCAACAGGGACGAAACTATGGCTACACCTTC,CANQQGRNYGYTF
-,-,TRBV7-2,TRBJ2-7,TGTGCCAGCAGCGTCGGGACTGAAGGCGAGCAGTACTTC,CASSVGTEGEQYF
TRBD2,-,TRBV9,TRBJ2-5,TGTGCCAGCAGCGTAAGTCAAGCGGGGGGTTCAGAGACCCAGTACTTC,CASSVSQAGGSETQYF
-,-,TRBV19,TRBJ2-7,TGTGCCAGTAGTGCAGGGGGAGGCTACGAGCAGTACTTC,CASSAGGGYEQYF
TRBD2,-,TRBV3-1/TRBV3-2,TRBJ2-3,TGTGCCAGCAGCCTAGCGGGGCGACGCACAGATACGCAGTATTTT,CASSLAGRRTDTQYF
-,-,TRBV19,TRBJ1-3,TGTGCCAGTAGTATAGCGGGAGTGCGTTCTGGAAACACCATATATTTT,CASSIAGVRSGNTIYF
-,-,TRBV5-1,TRBJ1-2,TGCGCCAGCAGCTACGGGTTGGCCAACTATGGCTACACCTTC,CASSYGLANYGYTF
-,-,TRBV10-3,TRBJ1-3,TGTGCCATCAGGCCAGCGAGCTCTGGAAACACCATATATTTT,CAIRPASSGNTIYF
TRBD1,few,TRBV7-9,TRBJ2-1,TGTGCCAGCAGGTCCGGGACAGGGGCTGATAATGAGCAGTTCTTC,CASRSGTGADNEQFF
TRBD1,few,TRBV30,TRBJ1-5,TGTGCCTGGTCGGGACAGGGGACAGGTCAGCCCCAGCATTTT,CAWSGQGTGQPQHF
-,-,TRBV19,TRBJ1-4,TGTGCCAGTAGTATAGGGGCAGGGGCAACTAATGAAAAACTGTTTTTT,CASSIGAGATNEKLFF
TRBD1,-,TRBV29-1,TRBJ2-7,TGCAGCGTCGTGGGACAGGGTATCCCCTACGAGCAGTACTTC,CSVVGQGIPYEQYF
-,-,TRBV25-1,TRBJ1-2,TGTGCCAGCAGTGAGAGGACAGTTGGGGGTTATGGCTACACCTTC,CASSERTVGGYGYTF
-,-,TRBV5-1,TRBJ1-4,TGCGCCAGCAGCCTTAGGGGCCTTAATGAAAAACTGTTTTTT,CASSLRGLNEKLFF
-,-,TRBV10-3,TRBJ1-1,TGTGCCACAACCGGGGAGGGAACTGAAGCTTTCTTT,CATTGEGTEAFF
-,-,TRBV5-4,TRBJ2-5,TGTGCCAGCAGTGTGGTGGCTAGCTCGCAGGAGACCCAGTACTTC,CASSVVASSQETQYF
-,-,TRBV5-1,TRBJ1-6,TGCGCCAGCAGCTCCCTTAGCAGGGCCGGGAATTCACCCCTCCACTTT,CASSSLSRAGNSPLHF
-,-,TRBV19,TRBJ1-2,TGTGCCAGTAGAACTGAAGCCTATGGCTACACCTTC,CASRTEAYGYTF
TRBD2,-,TRBV29-1,TRBJ2-1,TGCAGCGCCGTCACGGGGGGGCTCTATGAGCAGTTCTTC,CSAVTGGLYEQFF
-,-,TRBV18,TRBJ1-2,TGTGCCAGCTCACCCACCGAACGGGGGGGCTACACCTTC,CASSPTERGGYTF
TRBD2,-,TRBV7-7,TRBJ2-2,TGTGCCAGCAGGGAACTAGCGGGGGGGCTCACCGGGGAGCTGTTTTTT,CASRELAGGLTGELFF
-,-,TRBV11-3,TRBJ2-5,TGTGCCAGCAGCCCCGGGGTCCAAGAGACCCAGTACTTC,CASSPGVQETQYF
-,-,TRBV19,TRBJ1-1,TGTGCCAGTAGCCTCACCGGGGGGCACACTGAAGCTTTCTTT,CASSLTGGHTEAFF
TRBD1,once,TRBV7-2,TRBJ1-4,TGTGCCAGCAGCTTCCCGGGACAGTCTGAACTGTTTTTT,CASSFPGQSELFF
TRBD1,-,TRBV2,TRBJ2-2,TGTGCCAGCACCCCCCCCGGGACAGGGAGGACCGGGGAGCTGTTTTTT,CASTPPGTGRTGELFF
TRBD1,-,TRBV27,TRBJ1-1,TGTGCCAGCAGTTTATTAGGACAGGGGGCATGGAACACTGAAGCTTTCTTT,CASSLLGQGAWNTEAFF
-,-,TRBV12-3/TRBV12-4,TRBJ1-2,TGTGCCAGCAGTTTTGTGCGCTATGGCTACACCTTC,CASSFVRYGYTF
TRBD1,once,TRBV18,TRBJ1-5,TGTGCCAGCTCACGGGACAGGGTTGGCAATCAGCCCCAGCATTTT,CASSRDRVGNQPQHF
-,-,TRBV11-2,TRBJ2-1,TGTGCCAGCAGCCCCCGCGCATCCTACAATGAGCAGTTCTTC,CASSPRASYNEQFF
-,-,TRBV10-3,TRBJ2-1,TGTGCCATCAGTGTAAGGGACAAGGGATCTGAGCAGTTCTTC,CAISVRDKGSEQFF
TRBD1,-,TRBV6-5,TRBJ2-7,TGTGCCAGCAAGTTCGGACAGGTCGCCTACGAGCAGTACTTC,CASKFGQVAYEQYF
-,-,TRBV10-1,TRBJ1-1,TGCGCCAGCAACTCCTTTGATTTTCGGAACACTGAAGCTTTCTTT,CASNSFDFRNTEAFF
-,-,TRBV7-9,TRBJ1-6,TGTGCCAGCAGCTCAGACACAAATTCACCCCTCCACTTT,CASSSDTNSPLHF
TRBD1,-,TRBV28,TRBJ1-2,TGTGCCAGCAGTTTCCACCCGGGACAGGGCCCCTATGGCTACACCTTC,CASSFHPGQGPYGYTF
TRBD1,few,TRBV6-2/TRBV6-3,TRBJ2-1,TGTGCCAGCAGTTACACCCCATTCGGGACAGGGGGTTTGGGATACAATGAGCAGTTCTTC,CASSYTPFGTGGLGYNEQFF
-,few,TRBV6-5,TRBJ1-1,TGTGCCAGCGGGAAACAAACAGGGTTTGGCCTTGAAGCTTTCTTT,CASGKQTGFGLEAFF
TRBD1,-,TRBV5-6,TRBJ2-7,TGTGCCAGCAGCTCAAGCCCGAATAAAGACAGGGGGATCTACTACGAGCAGTACTTC,CASSSSPNKDRGIYYEQYF
-,-,TRBV2,TRBJ1-1,TGTGCCATATCAGCGGCCGGGACTGAAGCTTTCTTT,CAISAAGTEAFF
-,-,TRBV5-1,TRBJ2-5,TGCGCCAGCAGGGACGGCGGGGCAGGGGAGACCCAGTACTTC,CASRDGGAGETQYF
-,many,TRBV6-5,TRBJ1-5,TGTGCCAGCAGTTACTTTGGCCCCTTGGGCAATCAGCCCCAGCATTTT,CASSYFGPLGNQPQHF
TRBD1,-,TRBV7-9,TRBJ1-3,TGTGCCAGCAGCCCCCGGACAGGGGGCTCTGGAAACACCATATATTTT,CASSPRTGGSGNTIYF
-,few,TRBV12-3/TRBV12-4,TRBJ1-1,TGTGCCAGCAGTTTGACCCGGGAGAGGGGCGCTTTCTTT,CASSLTRERGAFF
TRBD2,-,TRBV7-3,TRBJ2-3,TGTGCCAGCAGCGCCTACCTAGCGGGGGGAACAGATACGCAGTATTTT,CASSAYLAGGTDTQYF
-,-,TRBV12-5,TRBJ2-5,TGTGCTAGTGGTTTGTCAGGGGCTCAAGAGACCCAGTACTTC,CASGLSGAQETQYF
TRBD1,-,TRBV4-1,TRBJ1-1,TGCGCCAGCAGCCAAGATAGGGGGCTCACTGAAGCTTTCTTT,CASSQDRGLTEAFF
-,-,TRBV30,TRBJ2-3,TGTGCCTGGAGTGTAGGGGGGGGTAATACAGATACGCAGTATTTT,CAWSVGGGNTDTQYF
TRBD1,once,TRBV3-1/TRBV3-2,TRBJ2-1,TGTGCCAGCAGCCTTAGGACAGGGCATCGTGAGCAGTTCTTC,CASSLRTGHREQFF
TRBD2,few,TRBV3-1/TRBV3-2,TRBJ2-1,TGTGCCAGCAGCCTTAGCGGGGGGCCGAATGAGCAGTTCTTC,CASSLSGGPNEQFF
-,-,TRBV2,TRBJ1-3,TGTGCCAGCATCCCTGGCAGGCACTCTGAAAACACCATATATTTT,CASIPGRHSENTIYF
-,-,TRBV4-1,TRBJ1-6,TGCGCCAGCAGCCAAGATCGGGAACGCTATAATTCACCCCTCCACTTT,CASSQDRERYNSPLHF
TRBD1,once,TRBV18,TRBJ2-5,TGTGCCAGCTCACCACAACAGGGGTCGGAGACCCAGTACTTC,CASSPQQGSETQYF
TRBD1,-,TRBV2,TRBJ1-1,TGTGCCAGCAAAGCGGACAGGGCAAGGAACACTGAAGCTTTCTTT,CASKADRARNTEAFF